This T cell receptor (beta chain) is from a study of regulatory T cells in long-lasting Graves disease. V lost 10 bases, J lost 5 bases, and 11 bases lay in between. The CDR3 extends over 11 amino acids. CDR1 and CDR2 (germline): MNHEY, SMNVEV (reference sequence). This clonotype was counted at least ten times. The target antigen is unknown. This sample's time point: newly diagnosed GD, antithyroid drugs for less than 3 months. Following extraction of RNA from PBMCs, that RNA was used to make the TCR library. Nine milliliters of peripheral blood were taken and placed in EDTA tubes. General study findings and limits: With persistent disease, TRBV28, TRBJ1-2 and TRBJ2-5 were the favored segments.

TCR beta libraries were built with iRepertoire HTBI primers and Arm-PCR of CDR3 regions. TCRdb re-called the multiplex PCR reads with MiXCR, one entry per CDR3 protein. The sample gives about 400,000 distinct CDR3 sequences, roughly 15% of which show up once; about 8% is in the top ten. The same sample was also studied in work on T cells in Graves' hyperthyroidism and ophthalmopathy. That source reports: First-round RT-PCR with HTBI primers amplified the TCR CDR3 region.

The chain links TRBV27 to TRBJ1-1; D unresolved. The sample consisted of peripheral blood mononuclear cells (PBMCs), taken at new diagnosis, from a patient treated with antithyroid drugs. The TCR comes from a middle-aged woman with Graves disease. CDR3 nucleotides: TGTGCCATCCAGAAAGGTACTGAAGCTTTCTTT. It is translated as CAIQKGTEAFF.